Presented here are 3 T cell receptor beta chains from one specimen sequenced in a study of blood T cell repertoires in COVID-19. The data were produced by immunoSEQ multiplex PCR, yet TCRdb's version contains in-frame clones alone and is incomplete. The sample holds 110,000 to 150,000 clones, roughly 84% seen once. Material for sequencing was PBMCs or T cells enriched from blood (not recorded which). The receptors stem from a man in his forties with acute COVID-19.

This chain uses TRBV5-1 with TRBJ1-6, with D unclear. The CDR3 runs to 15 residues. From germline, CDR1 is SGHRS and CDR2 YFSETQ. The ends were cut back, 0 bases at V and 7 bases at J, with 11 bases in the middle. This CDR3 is CASSLVGEENSPLHF. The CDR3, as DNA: TGCGCCAGCAGCTTGGTGGGAGAGGAGAATTCACCCCTCCACTTT.

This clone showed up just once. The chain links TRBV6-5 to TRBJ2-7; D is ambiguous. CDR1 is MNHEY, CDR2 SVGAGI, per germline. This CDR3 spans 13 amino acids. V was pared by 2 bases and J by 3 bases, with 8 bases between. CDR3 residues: CASSYRLNYEQYF. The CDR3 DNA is TGTGCCAGCAGTTACCGGTTGAACTACGAGCAGTACTTC.

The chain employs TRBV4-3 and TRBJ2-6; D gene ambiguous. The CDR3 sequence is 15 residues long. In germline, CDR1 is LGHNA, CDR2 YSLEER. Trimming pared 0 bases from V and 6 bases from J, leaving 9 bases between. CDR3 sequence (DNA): TGCGCCAGCAGCCAAGACCCTCTGTCGGCCAACGTCCTGACTTTC. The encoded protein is CASSQDPLSANVLTF.